This T cell receptor beta chain was obtained from a study of blood T cells in healthy people across ages. Study-level information: Capture by template switching was about one barcoded beta molecule per two T cells.

All donors came from Russia, were Caucasian and healthy, and spanned ages about 6 to 95. With a J-beta primer mix and a sample-barcoded 5' primer, a second PCR ran 7 to 11 cycles. TCRdb fed the 5' RACE reads into MiXCR, producing one record per CDR3 protein. The repertoire holds around 870,000 distinct CDR3 sequences, with under 30% as singletons. The germline CDR1 and CDR2 sequences are MNHNS and SASEGT. V lost 0 bases, J lost 4 bases, and 12 bases lay in between. The CDR3 length is 15 residues. About this clonotype itself: Its antigen is not known.

Whole-study findings and limits: Unsorted PBMC input precluded a conclusive naive versus antigen-experienced comparison. Investigators treated diversity estimates from one million T cells as underestimates.

V usage is TRBV6-1 and J usage is TRBJ1-2; D not certain. The sequence came from a woman older than 75 in good health. The sample consisted of blood. The CDR3 nucleotides read TGTGCCAGCAGTGAAGCGCTGGGCAGGAGCTATGGCTACACCTTC. Its translation: CASSEALGRSYGYTF.